The sample holds one count of the clone carrying this TCR beta chain. What it binds is not known. The V end was cut by 6 bases, the J end by 5 bases, with 8 bases between. The CDR3 has 12 amino acids. Germline-derived CDR1 and CDR2 are MDHEN and SYDVKM. These data are taken from a study of cytomegalovirus exposure and HLA in healthy donors. PCR amplification relied on 60 Vbeta primers (plus 13 Jbeta primers). Sequenced by immunoSEQ multiplex PCR; TCRdb stores in-frame clones only, minus some. The repertoire holds about 230,000 clones, over 75% seen once, with about 1.2% in the top ten. Whole-study findings and limits: It was shown in a later analysis that HLA-associated TCR beta chains were more clonally expanded than other, equally common chains.

The chain links TRBV28 to TRBJ1-5; D is uncertain. The sequence came from a human donor in good health. Sequenced input: PBMCs. The CDR3 loop reads CASRPVDQPQHF. Written as DNA, the CDR3 is TGTGCCAGCAGACCTGTAGATCAGCCCCAGCATTTT.